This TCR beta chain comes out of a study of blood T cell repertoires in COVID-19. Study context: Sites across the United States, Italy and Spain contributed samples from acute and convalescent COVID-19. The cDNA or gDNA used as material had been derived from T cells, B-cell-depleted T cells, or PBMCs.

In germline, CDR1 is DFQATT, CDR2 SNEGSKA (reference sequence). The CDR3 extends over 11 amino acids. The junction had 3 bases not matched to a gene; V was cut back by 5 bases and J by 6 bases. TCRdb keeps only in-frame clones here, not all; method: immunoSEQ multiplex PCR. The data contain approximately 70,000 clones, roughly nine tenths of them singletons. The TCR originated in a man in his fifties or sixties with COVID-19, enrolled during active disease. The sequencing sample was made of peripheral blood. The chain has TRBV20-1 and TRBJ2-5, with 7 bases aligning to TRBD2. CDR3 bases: TGCAGTGCTTGGGACTATAAGACCCAGTACTTC. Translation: CSAWDYKTQYF.